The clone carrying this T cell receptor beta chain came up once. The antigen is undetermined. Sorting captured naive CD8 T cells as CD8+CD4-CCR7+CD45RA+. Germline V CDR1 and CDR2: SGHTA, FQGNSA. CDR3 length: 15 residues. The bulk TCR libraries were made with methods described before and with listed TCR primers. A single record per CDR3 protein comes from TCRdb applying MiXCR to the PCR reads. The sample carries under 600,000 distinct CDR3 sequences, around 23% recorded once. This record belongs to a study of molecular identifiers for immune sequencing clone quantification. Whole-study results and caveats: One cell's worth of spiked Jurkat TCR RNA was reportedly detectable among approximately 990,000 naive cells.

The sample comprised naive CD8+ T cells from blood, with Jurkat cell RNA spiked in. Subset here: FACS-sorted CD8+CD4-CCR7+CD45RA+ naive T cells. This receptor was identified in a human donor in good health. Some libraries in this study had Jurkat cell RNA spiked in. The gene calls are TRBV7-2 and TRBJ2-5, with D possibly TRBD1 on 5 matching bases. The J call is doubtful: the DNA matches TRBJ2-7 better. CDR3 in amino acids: CASSRTGTWSYEQYF. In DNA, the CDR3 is TGTGCCAGCAGCCGAACAGGTACATGGTCCTACGAGCAGTACTTC.